Sequencing of this T cell receptor (beta chain) was carried out in a study of early T cells in non-severe SARS-CoV-2 infection. Across the study: The study sequenced bulk RNA from unsorted whole blood, with chains unpaired.

For this clonotype: Its antigen is as yet unknown.

Attachment of unique molecular identifiers was made to individual cDNA molecules. TCRdb reprocessed the 5' RACE reads with MiXCR, giving one entry per CDR3 protein. The table lists roughly 86,000 distinct CDR3 sequences, 6% to 7% of them singletons. Study-level points and caveats: The study's VDJdb matching favored anti-spike CD8 responses and missed private and CD4 specificities.

The ends were cut back, 3 bases at V and 2 bases at J, with 11 bases in the middle. The CDR3 is 14 amino acids. CDR1 is WNHNN, CDR2 SYGVQD, per germline (reference sequence). Sequencing was done on a sample of whole blood. The chain carries TRBV10-1 and TRBJ2-7, with D maybe TRBD1 (6 bases). The TCR sequence derives from an adult who was a healthcare worker with PCR-confirmed SARS-CoV-2 infection or an uninfected control (not recorded which). Written as DNA, the CDR3 is TGCGCCAGCAGTGACCCTAGGACAGCCTACGAGCAGTACTTC. As protein: CASSDPRTAYEQYF.